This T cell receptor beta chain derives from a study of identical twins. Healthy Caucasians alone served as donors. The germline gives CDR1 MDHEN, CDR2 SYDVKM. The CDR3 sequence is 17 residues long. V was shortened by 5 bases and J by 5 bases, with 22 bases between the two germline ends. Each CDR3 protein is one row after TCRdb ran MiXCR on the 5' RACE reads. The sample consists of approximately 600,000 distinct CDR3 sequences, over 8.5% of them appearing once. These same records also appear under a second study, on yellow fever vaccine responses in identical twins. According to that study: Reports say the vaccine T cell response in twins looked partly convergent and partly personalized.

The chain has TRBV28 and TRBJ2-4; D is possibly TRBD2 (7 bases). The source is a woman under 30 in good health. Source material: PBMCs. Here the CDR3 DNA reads TGTGCCAGCAGTCCCATAGGGGGGGGTGGAACGCAAAACATTCAGTACTTC. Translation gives CASSPIGGGGTQNIQYF. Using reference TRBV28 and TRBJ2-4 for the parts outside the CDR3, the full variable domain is DVKVTQSSRYLVKRTGEKVFLECVQDMDHENMFWYRQDPGLGLRLIYFSYDVKMKEKGDIPEGYSVSREKKERFSLILESASTNQTSMYLCASSPIGGGGTQNIQYFGAGTRLSVL.